This T cell receptor beta chain appears in the sequencing data of a study of blood T cell repertoires in COVID-19. As for the study in general: From T cells, B-cell-depleted T cells, or PBMCs came the material, which was cDNA or gDNA.

Profiled with immunoSEQ multiplex PCR; TCRdb holds only in-frame clones, not every one. The repertoire holds approximately 300,000 clones, around nine tenths seen once, with 5.2% in the top ten. This CDR3 has 16 residues. Germline V lookup: CDR1 KGHSH, CDR2 LQKENI. The junction had 14 bases not matched to a gene; V was cut back by 6 bases and J by 4 bases. Participant age was about 18 to 89 years, and participants resided in fewer than 30 US areas. Participants were placed into cohorts based on the clinical history they reported. The sequence came from a man between 60 and 75 years old who had recovered from COVID-19. Sequencing was done on a sample of PBMCs or T cells enriched from blood (not recorded which). The chain carries TRBV18 and TRBJ2-7, with 8 bases identical to TRBD1. The CDR3 protein is CASSPVAGTGMYEQYF. CDR3 nucleotide sequence: TGTGCCAGCTCGCCAGTTGCCGGGACAGGCATGTACGAGCAGTACTTC.